This T cell receptor (beta chain) derives from a study of blood T cell repertoires in COVID-19 (dated by TCRdb to 2020 to 2021). In the study overall: Samples from collaborators originated in the United States, Italy and Spain and spanned both the acute and convalescent phases of COVID-19. Deeply sampled blood TCRbeta repertoires from subjects exposed to, actively infected with, or recovered from COVID-19 were included in the dataset. The repertoires were released in a freely available public database intended as a resource for research on the immune response to SARS-CoV-2. The prospective study material was composed of cDNA or gDNA derived from T cells, B-cell-depleted T cells, or PBMCs. Nearly every sample came with metadata listing a de-identified subject ID, COVID-19 status, age in years and sex. Samples came from the ongoing ImmuneRACE study (first 160 participants) plus 1,254 subjects from 6 global collaborators. Where HLA class I and class II types were available, the types were taken from metadata supplied by the sample provider, not from assay-based typing. Study-wide findings and limitations: The quantity of clinical and demographic metadata differed by source and by participant and was supplied without curation.

The immunoSEQ Assay, a bias-controlled multiplex PCR, was used to amplify TCRbeta CDR3 regions from genomic DNA. Under the source paper's analysis protocol: Nucleated cell counts per sample were estimated from amplification of reference gene primers within the assay. To quantify the absolute abundance of each unique TCRbeta CDR3 rearrangement, sequence reads were collapsed and filtered. Productive Simpson clonality was computed per sample as the square root of Simpson's diversity index over productive rearrangements. The source is immuneACCESS, and TCRdb retained only in-frame sequences with V and J called. Part of the clones is not carried over; for the studies checked, unresolved V genes explain less than half of this, and the remainder is unexplained. V and J calls and clone size follow that table, whereas D and trimming were derived from the DNA. The sample has 70,000 to 95,000 clones on record, around 90% of them singletons. Roughly 2.6% of the sample goes to the ten largest clones.

The germline V gene yields SGHTA for CDR1 and FQGNSA for CDR2. V and J are truncated by 2 bases and 6 bases respectively, leaving an intervening sequence of 14 bases. The CDR3, from cysteine to phenylalanine, totals 14 residues. Here the CDR3 DNA is all that survives: 42 bases in frame from base 1. A remark on this clone: What antigen it recognizes has not been identified. There are no base qualities to consult, and no much larger clone falls within one base.

One collaborating source in Seattle enrolled patients while the patients were actively infected and followed the patients over time throughout the course of disease. Collaborating institutions collected whole blood in K2EDTA tubes following their own protocols. For TCRbeta analysis, collaborator samples were shipped as frozen whole blood, as isolated PBMCs, or as DNA extracted from either sample type. The sequence links TRBV7-2 to TRBJ2-7, with the identity of the D gene unclear. Sequencing used peripheral blood. This clonotype was obtained from a man between 45 and 60 years old with COVID-19, enrolled during active disease. In nucleotide form, the sequence is TGTGCCAGCAGCTTATCTCGCCCGGCAGGCGAGCAGTACTTC. This gives the protein CASSLSRPAGEQYF.